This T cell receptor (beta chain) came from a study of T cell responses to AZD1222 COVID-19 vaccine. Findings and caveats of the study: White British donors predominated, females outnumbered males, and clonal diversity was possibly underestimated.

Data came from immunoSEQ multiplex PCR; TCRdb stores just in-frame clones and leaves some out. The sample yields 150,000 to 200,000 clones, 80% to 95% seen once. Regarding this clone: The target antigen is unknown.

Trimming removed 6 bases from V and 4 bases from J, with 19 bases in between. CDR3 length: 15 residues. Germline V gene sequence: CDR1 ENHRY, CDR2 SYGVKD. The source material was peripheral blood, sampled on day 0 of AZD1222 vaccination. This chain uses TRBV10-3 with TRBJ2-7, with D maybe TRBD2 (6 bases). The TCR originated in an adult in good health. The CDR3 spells CAIRSGGANAYEQYF. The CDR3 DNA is TGTGCCATCAGATCGGGCGGGGCAAACGCATACGAGCAGTACTTC.